A single T cell receptor (beta chain) is shown here with its context. All recovered Cohort 3 donors got two negative PCRs, got clearance, or saw symptom resolution. This entry is derived from a study of blood T cell repertoires in COVID-19. In the authors' workflow: Estimates of nucleated cell counts were drawn from the amplification of reference gene primers. TCRdb's table, derived via immunoSEQ multiplex PCR, lists solely in-frame clones and lacks some. That table gives V, J and clone size, and the DNA gave D and trimming. The table includes about 270,000 clones, roughly 90% detected once. Sequencing was carried out using PBMCs or T cells enriched from blood (not recorded which). This TCR derives from a woman in her sixties or seventies who had recovered from COVID-19.

CDR3 DNA: TGCGCCAGCAGTCGAGGACCCCCAGGGTTCACAGATACGCAGTATTTT. It codes for CASSRGPPGFTDTQYF. The chain uses TRBV4-1 and TRBJ2-3, with a possible D match to TRBD1 (5 bases). V dropped 6 bases and J dropped 2 bases, with 18 bases sitting between them. There are 16 residues in the CDR3. Germline CDR1 is MGHRA and CDR2 is YSYEKL.